The T cell receptor (beta chain) described here comes from a study of blood T cells in healthy people across ages. Whole-study findings and limits: Diversity was higher, and naive CD4+ cells more numerous, in long-lived donors than in aged donors. The study could not conclusively compare naive and antigen-experienced cells, given its unsorted PBMCs.

In terms of origin and age, donors were healthy Caucasian individuals from Russia aged about 6 to 95. Per individual sample, total RNA of at least 6 micrograms was extracted. Germline assignment: CDR1 DFQATT and CDR2 SNEGSKA (reference sequence). The CDR3 is 15 residues long. Trimming cost V 6 bases and J 6 bases, with 21 bases left between them. A word on this clonotype: Its specificity is unknown.

Together with a sample-barcoded 5' primer, a J-beta primer mix was included in a second PCR lasting roughly 6 to 12 cycles. TCRdb fed the 5' RACE reads into MiXCR, producing one record per CDR3 protein. The top ten hold roughly 24% of the sample, which has 1.5 million to 2 million distinct CDR3 sequences, about 39% seen once. This sequence was found in a human donor in good health. The chain uses TRBV20-1 and TRBJ1-5; the D gene is possibly TRBD1 (5 bases). Material: blood. Here the CDR3 reads CSATNREAGSQPQHF. CDR3 sequence (DNA): TGCAGTGCAACTAACCGGGAGGCAGGGAGTCAGCCCCAGCATTTT.